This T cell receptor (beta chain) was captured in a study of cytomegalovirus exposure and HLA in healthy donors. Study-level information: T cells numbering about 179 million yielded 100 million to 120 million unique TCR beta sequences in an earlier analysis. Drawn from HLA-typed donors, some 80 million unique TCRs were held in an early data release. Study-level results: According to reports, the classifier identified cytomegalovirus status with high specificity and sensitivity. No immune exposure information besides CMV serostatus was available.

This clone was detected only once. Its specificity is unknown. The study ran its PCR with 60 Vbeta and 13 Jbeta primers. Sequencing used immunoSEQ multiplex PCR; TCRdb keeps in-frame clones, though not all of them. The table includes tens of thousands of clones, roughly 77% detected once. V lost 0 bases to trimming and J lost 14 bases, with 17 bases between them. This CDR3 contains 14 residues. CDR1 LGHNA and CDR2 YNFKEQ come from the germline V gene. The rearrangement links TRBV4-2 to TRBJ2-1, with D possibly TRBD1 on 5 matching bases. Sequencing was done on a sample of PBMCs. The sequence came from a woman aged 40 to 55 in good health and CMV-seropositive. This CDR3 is CASSQERTTWVEFF. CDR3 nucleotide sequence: TGTGCCAGCAGCCAAGAAAGGACAACCTGGGTGGAGTTCTTC.